The 10 T cell receptor beta chains below were found in one sample sequenced in a study of vaccination effects on CD4 cells after COVID-19. Sequenced by immunoSEQ multiplex PCR; TCRdb stores in-frame clones only, minus some. The table lists 20,000 or so clones, 73% of them singletons. Their specific antigens are unknown. CD4+ T cells specific for antigen were expanded with viral peptide pools by the ViraFEST assay before sequencing. The culture ran for 10 days, and then CD4+ T cells were isolated. The source material was CD4+ T cells from PBMCs cultured with HCoV-229E spike peptides, sampled before COVID-19 vaccination. The receptors here all came from a human donor who received a COVID-19 vaccine.

This clone occurred a few times. The chain links TRBV9 to TRBJ2-5; possibly TRBD1 for D (5 bases). V shed 0 bases and J shed 4 bases, with 13 bases lying between them. The V gene's germline CDR1 is SGDLS and CDR2 YYNGEE. This CDR3 is 15 amino acids long. Written as DNA, the CDR3 is TGTGCCAGCAGCGTAGGCAGGGCCGGGTTAGAGACCCAGTACTTC. Encoded protein: CASSVGRAGLETQYF.

The rearrangement links TRBV19 to TRBJ2-1; D perhaps matches TRBD1 (6 bases). The CDR3 loop spans 15 amino acids. The germline V gene encodes CDR1 LNHDA and CDR2 SQIVND (reference sequence). The V and J ends lost 6 bases and 6 bases respectively, with 18 bases between them. As DNA, the CDR3 is TGTGCCAGTAGCAATACAGGGATGGGGCGCAATGAGCAGTTCTTC. It specifies CASSNTGMGRNEQFF.

J is TRBJ1-1 and V is TRBV18; 8 nucleotides align to TRBD1. Unmatched junction bases numbered 8, after V lost 3 bases and J lost 8 bases. The germline gives CDR1 KGHSH, CDR2 LQKENI. The CDR3 has 14 residues. The CDR3 here is CASSPTSRGPEAFF. Here the CDR3 DNA reads TGTGCCAGCTCACCGACTAGCAGGGGGCCCGAAGCTTTCTTT.

The chain is built from TRBV7-2 and TRBJ2-2; D not certain. Germline assignment: CDR1 SGHTA and CDR2 FQGNSA. Trimming pared 0 bases from V and 0 bases from J, leaving 14 bases between. The CDR3 contains 18 residues. The CDR3 region has the DNA TGTGCCAGCAGCTTAGCGGGTCTTAGAACCGCGAACACCGGGGAGCTGTTTTTT. Its translation: CASSLAGLRTANTGELFF.

This rearrangement joins TRBV6-1 to TRBJ2-1; TRBD2 matches 13 bases. This CDR3 is 16 amino acids long. The V segment lost 3 bases and the J segment 6 bases; nucleotides outside the gene matches: 5. Per germline, CDR1 MNHNS and CDR2 SASEGT. CDR3 sequence reads: CASSEALAGGPNEQFF. In nucleotides, the CDR3 is TGTGCCAGCAGTGAGGCACTAGCGGGAGGGCCCAATGAGCAGTTCTTC.

This clone was detected a few times. The chain is built from TRBV24-1 and TRBJ1-5, with 9 bases aligning to TRBD1. The CDR3 is made up of 16 amino acids. Germline assignment: CDR1 KGHDR and CDR2 SFDVKD. The trim removed 4 bases at V and 1 base at J, leaving 4 bases unmatched. For the CDR3, the DNA is TGTGCCACCAGTGACCCGACAGGGGGGAGCAATCAGCCCCAGCATTTT. It specifies CATSDPTGGSNQPQHF.

The gene calls are TRBV19 and TRBJ2-5; D unresolved. V gave up 3 bases and J gave up 7 bases, with 15 bases separating them. Germline V CDR1 and CDR2: LNHDA, SQIVND (reference sequence). This CDR3 region has 14 residues. CDR3 region: CASSMIYPEGTQYF. The CDR3 DNA reads TGTGCCAGTAGTATGATCTACCCCGAAGGGACCCAGTACTTC.

This clone came up a few times. This chain joins TRBV10-3 and TRBJ1-5; possible D gene TRBD1, 6 bases. CDR3 size: 13 residues. In germline, CDR1 is ENHRY, CDR2 SYGVKD. V was shortened by 6 bases and J by 7 bases, with 13 bases between the two germline ends. The CDR3: CAIRDSTGQPQHF. The CDR3 nucleotides read TGTGCCATCAGGGACAGTACGGGGCAGCCCCAGCATTTT.

The chain joins TRBV6-4 to TRBJ2-3; 9 bases line up with TRBD2. Germline loops: CDR1 MRHNA, CDR2 SNTAGT. Trimming removed 0 bases from V and 4 bases from J; junction bases left unmatched: 8. The CDR3 totals 17 residues. The CDR3 protein is CASSDSMGGGAADTQYF. DNA for the CDR3: TGTGCCAGCAGTGACTCGATGGGCGGGGGGGCGGCAGATACGCAGTATTTT.

V gene TRBV27 combines with J gene TRBJ1-2; no reliable D call. Germline V lookup: CDR1 MNHEY, CDR2 SMNVEV (reference sequence). Trimming removed 4 bases at V and 0 bases at J, with 9 bases between. CDR3 size: 14 residues. The CDR3 region is CASSSSGSNYGYTF. CDR3 nucleotide sequence: TGTGCCAGCAGTTCGTCAGGTTCTAACTATGGCTACACCTTC.